This TCR beta chain came from a study of PD-L1 blockade in urothelial cancer. Overall study context: Blood drawn 3 weeks (second dose) and 6 weeks after treatment start was analyzed.

The method was immunoSEQ multiplex PCR; TCRdb's version includes in-frame clones alone and lacks a portion of them. Of tens of thousands of clones in the sample, roughly 86% were seen once. The CDR3 loop spans 14 amino acids. Germline V gene data show CDR1 as MGHRA and CDR2 as YSYEKL. V was shortened by 0 bases and J by 4 bases, with 9 bases between the two germline ends. The V gene is TRBV4-1, the J gene TRBJ2-5, with D maybe TRBD2 (6 bases). This specimen was PBMCs, taken around atezolizumab (anti-PD-L1) treatment. This TCR was sampled from a man between 65 and 79 years old with urothelial cancer. CDR3 bases: TGCGCCAGCAGCCAAGAGGGGGGTCCAGAGACCCAGTACTTC. It yields the protein CASSQEGGPETQYF.